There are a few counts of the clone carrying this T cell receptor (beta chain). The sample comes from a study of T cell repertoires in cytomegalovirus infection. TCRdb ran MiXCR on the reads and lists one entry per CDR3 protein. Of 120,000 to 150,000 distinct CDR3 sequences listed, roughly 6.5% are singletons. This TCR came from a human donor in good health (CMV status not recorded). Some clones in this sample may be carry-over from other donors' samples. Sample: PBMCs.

CDR3 sequence (DNA): TGTGCCAGTAGTATAGATAGGAAGGGAAACAATGAGCAGTTCTTC. It codes for CASSIDRKGNNEQFF. The gene calls are TRBV19 and TRBJ2-1; D remains unclear. Germline V lookup: CDR1 LNHDA, CDR2 SQIVND (reference sequence). Trimming removed 0 bases from V and 5 bases from J, with 11 bases in between. The length of the CDR3 is 15 residues.